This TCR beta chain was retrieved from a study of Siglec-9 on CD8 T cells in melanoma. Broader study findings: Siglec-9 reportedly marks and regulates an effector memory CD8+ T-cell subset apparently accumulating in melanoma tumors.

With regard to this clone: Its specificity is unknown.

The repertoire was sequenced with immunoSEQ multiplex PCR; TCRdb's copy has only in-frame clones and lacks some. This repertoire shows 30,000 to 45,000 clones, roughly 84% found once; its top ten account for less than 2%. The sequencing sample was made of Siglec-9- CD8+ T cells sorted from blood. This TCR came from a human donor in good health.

The CDR3 DNA reads as TGTGCCAGCAGCTTGGGGGGCTTGGGCACTGAAGCTTTCTTT. This encodes CASSLGGLGTEAFF. The chain employs TRBV5-8 and TRBJ1-1; D may be TRBD1 (5 bases). The CDR3 totals 14 residues. The V end lost 0 bases, the J end lost 4 bases, and 10 bases lay between the germline ends. Germline CDR1 is SGHTS and CDR2 is YDEGEE.